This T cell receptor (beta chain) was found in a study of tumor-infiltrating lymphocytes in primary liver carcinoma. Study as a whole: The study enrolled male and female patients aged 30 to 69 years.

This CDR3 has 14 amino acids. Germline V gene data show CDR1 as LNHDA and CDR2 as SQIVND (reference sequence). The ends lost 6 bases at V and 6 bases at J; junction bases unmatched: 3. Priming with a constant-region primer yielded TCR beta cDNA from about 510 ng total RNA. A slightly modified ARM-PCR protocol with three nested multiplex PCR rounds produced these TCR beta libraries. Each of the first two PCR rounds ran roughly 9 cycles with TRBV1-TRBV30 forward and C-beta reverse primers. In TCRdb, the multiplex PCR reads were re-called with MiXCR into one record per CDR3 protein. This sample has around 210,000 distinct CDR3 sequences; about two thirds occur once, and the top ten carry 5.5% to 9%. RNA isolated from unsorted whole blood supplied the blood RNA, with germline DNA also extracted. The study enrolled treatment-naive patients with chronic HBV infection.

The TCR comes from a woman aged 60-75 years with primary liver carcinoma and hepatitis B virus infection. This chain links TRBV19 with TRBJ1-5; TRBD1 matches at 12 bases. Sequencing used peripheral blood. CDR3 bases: TGTGCCAGTAGGGGACAGGGGGCGATTCAGCCCCAGCATTTT. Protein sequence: CASRGQGAIQPQHF.